This T cell receptor beta chain was found in a study of blood T cell repertoires in COVID-19. About the study: The United States, Italy and Spain supplied acute and convalescent COVID-19 samples. Sample material is recorded as cDNA or gDNA derived from T cells, B-cell-depleted T cells, or PBMCs.

Comment on this clone: The same CDR3 can be traced to other DNA sequences in this sample.

Study processing details: Reference gene primer amplification in the assay estimated nucleated cell counts. The repertoire was sequenced with immunoSEQ multiplex PCR; TCRdb's copy has only in-frame clones and lacks some. Clone size and the V and J calls come from that table; the DNA yielded D and trimming. Of about 150,000 clones detected, 83% appear once; the ten largest clones hold approximately 2%. This CDR3 region has 14 residues. Trimming shortened V by 4 bases and J by 1 base, and 9 bases separated the two germline ends. Germline CDR1 SGHRS, CDR2 YFSETQ. The chain employs TRBV5-1 and TRBJ1-3; D might be TRBD1 (6 bases). Sequenced sample: peripheral blood. This TCR was sampled from a woman aged 80 or over with acute or convalescent COVID-19. CDR3 in amino acids: CASSPQGSGNTIYF. As DNA, the CDR3 is TGCGCCAGCAGCCCACAGGGTTCTGGAAACACCATATATTTT.